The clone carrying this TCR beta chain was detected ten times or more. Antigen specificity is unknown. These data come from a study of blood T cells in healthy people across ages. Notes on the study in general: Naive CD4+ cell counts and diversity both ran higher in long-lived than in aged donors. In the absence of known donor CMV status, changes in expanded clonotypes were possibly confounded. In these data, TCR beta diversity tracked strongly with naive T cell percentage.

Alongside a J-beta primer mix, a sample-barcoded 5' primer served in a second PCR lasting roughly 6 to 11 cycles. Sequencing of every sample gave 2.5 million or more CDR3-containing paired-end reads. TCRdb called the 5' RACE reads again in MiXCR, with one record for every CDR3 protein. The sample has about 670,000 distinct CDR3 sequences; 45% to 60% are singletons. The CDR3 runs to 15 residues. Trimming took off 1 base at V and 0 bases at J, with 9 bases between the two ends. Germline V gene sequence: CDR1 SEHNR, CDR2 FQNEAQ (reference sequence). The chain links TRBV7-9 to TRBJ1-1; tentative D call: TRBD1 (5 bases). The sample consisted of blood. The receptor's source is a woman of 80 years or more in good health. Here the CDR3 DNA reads TGTGCCAGCAGCTTAGGGCCGGGGCTGAACACTGAAGCTTTCTTT. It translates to CASSLGPGLNTEAFF.